The clone carrying this TCR beta chain was found a few times. The Seattle patients, enrolled during active infection, were followed longitudinally. Source study methods: Estimation of nucleated cell counts relied on the amplification of reference gene primers. Method: immunoSEQ multiplex PCR; TCRdb's copy keeps in-frame clones and lacks some. Clone size and V and J calls were adopted from that table, with D and trimming inferred from the DNA. This sample carries some 90,000 clones, about 89% of them seen once, and the ten largest clones take roughly 2.5%. The sample comes from a study of blood T cell repertoires in COVID-19. Study summary: Sites in the United States, Italy and Spain provided acute and convalescent COVID-19 samples. Sample material is recorded as cDNA or gDNA derived from T cells, B-cell-depleted T cells, or PBMCs.

This receptor was taken from a man aged 50 to 59 with COVID-19, enrolled during active disease. The specimen sequenced was peripheral blood.

The DNA of the CDR3 is TGTGCCAGCTGCCCTGACCTAGGAGGGGAGCAGTACTTC. Its translation: CASCPDLGGEQYF. The chain joins TRBV2 to TRBJ2-7, with TRBD2 as a possible D gene (6 bases). V was clipped by 8 bases and J by 7 bases, with 18 bases between them. The CDR3 is 13 residues long. Germline assignment: CDR1 SNHLY and CDR2 FYNNEI. Full variable domain (missing parts from reference TRBV2 and TRBJ2-7): EPEVTQTPSHQVTQMGQEVILRCVPISNHLYFYWYRQILGQKVEFLVSFYNNEISEKSEIFDDQFSVERPDGSNFTLKIRSTKLEDSAMYFCASCPDLGGEQYFGPGTRLTVT.